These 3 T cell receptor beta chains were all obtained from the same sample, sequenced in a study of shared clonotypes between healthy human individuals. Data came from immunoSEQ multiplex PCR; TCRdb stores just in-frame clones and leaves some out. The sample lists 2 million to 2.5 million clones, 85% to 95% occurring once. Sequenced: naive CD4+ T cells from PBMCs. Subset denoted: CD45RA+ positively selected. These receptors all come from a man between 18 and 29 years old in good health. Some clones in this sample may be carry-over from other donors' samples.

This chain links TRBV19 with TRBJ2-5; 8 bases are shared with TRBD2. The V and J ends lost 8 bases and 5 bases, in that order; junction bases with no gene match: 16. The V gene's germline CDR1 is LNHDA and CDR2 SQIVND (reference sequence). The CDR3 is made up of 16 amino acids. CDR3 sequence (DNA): TGTGCCAGTTCCTCAAGCGGGAGTGCCCCGATCGAGACCCAGTACTTC. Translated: CASSSSGSAPIETQYF.

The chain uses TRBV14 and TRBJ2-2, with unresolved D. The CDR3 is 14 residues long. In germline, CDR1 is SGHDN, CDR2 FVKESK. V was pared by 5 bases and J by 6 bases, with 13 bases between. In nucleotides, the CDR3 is TGTGCCAGCAGCTCAGTGAGGTTATCCGGGGAGCTGTTTTTT. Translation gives CASSSVRLSGELFF. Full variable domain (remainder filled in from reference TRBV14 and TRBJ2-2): EAGVTQFPSHSVIEKGQTVTLRCDPISGHDNLYWYRRVMGKEIKFLLHFVKESKQDESGMPNNRFLAERTGGTYSTLKVQPAELEDSGVYFCASSSVRLSGELFFGEGSRLTVL.

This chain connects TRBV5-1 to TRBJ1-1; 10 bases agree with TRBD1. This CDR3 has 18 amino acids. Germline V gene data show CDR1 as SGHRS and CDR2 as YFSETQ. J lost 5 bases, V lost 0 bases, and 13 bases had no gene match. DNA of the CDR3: TGCGCCAGCAGCTTGGGGGTCCCGGGACAGGGGTCGATTACTGAAGCTTTCTTT. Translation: CASSLGVPGQGSITEAFF. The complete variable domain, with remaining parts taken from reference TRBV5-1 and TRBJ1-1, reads KAGVTQTPRYLIKTRGQQVTLSCSPISGHRSVSWYQQTPGQGLQFLFEYFSETQRNKGNFPGRFSGRQFSNSRSEMNVSTLELGDSALYLCASSLGVPGQGSITEAFFGQGTRLTVV.